A single T cell receptor beta chain is shown here with its context. Its target is unknown. RNA extraction gave at least 5 micrograms of total RNA per sample. The source of the sample is a study of blood T cells in healthy people across ages. The study's findings and limits: In long-lived donors, naive CD4+ cell counts and diversity exceeded those of aged donors.

Next came a second PCR, run for about 6 to 12 cycles, which used a sample-barcoded 5' primer along with a J-beta primer mix. Researchers report that a template-switch adaptor with 12 random nucleotides tagged each cDNA molecule. CDR3-containing paired-end reads numbering at least 2.5 million came from each sample. Using its own MiXCR run on the 5' RACE reads, TCRdb lists one record per CDR3 protein. The sample holds roughly 700,000 distinct CDR3 sequences, about 52% seen once. This clonotype was obtained from a woman in her sixties or seventies in good health. The specimen sequenced was blood.

CDR3 sequence (DNA): TGTGCCAGCAGCTCACGAATCTTTCGCAATGAGCAGTTCTTC. It encodes CASSSRIFRNEQFF. V is TRBV7-2 and J is TRBJ2-1; D gene unclear. The CDR3 contains 14 residues. The germline V gene has CDR1 SGHTA and CDR2 FQGNSA. Trimming removed 4 bases at V and 6 bases at J, with 13 bases between.